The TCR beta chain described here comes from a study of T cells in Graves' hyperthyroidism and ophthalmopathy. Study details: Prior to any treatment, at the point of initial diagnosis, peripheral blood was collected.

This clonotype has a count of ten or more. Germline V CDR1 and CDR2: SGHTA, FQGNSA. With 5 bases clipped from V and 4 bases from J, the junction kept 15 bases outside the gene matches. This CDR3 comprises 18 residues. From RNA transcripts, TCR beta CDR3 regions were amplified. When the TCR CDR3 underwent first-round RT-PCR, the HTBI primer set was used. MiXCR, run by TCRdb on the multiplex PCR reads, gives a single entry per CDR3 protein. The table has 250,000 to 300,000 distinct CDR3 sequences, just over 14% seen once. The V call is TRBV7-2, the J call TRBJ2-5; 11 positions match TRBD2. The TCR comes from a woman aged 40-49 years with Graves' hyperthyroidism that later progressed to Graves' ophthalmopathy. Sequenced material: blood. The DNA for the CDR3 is TGTGCCAGCAGCCCCCGCTCGCTAGCGGGAGGAGGGGGAGAGACCCAGTACTTC. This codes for CASSPRSLAGGGGETQYF. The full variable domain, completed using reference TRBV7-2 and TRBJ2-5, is GAGVSQSPSNKVTEKGKDVELRCDPISGHTALYWYRQSLGQGLEFLIYFQGNSAPDKSGLPSDRFSAERTGGSVSTLTIQRTQQEDSAVYLCASSPRSLAGGGGETQYFGPGTRLLVL.